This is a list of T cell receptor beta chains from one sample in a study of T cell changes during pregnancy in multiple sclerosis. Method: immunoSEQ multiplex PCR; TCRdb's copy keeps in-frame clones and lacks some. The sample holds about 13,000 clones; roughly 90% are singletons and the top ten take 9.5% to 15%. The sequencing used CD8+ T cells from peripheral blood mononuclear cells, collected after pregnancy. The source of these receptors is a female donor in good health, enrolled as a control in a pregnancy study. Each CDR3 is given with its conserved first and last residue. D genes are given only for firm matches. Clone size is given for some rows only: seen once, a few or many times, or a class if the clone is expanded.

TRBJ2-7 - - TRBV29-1 TGCAGCGTTCGGTCACCGGACAGTCCCTACGAGCAGTACTTC CSVRSPDSPYEQYF
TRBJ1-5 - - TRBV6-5 TGTGCCAGCAGTTACGGGGGGGGTCAGCCCCAGCATTTT CASSYGGGQPQHF
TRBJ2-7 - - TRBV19 TGTGCCAGTAGCGGCGGACAGATAACCGAGCAGTACTTC CASSGGQITEQYF
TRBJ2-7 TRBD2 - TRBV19 TGTGCCAGTAGTATCACTAGCGGGTACATCTACGAGCAGTACTTC CASSITSGYIYEQYF
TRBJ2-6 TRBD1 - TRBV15 TGTGCCACCAGCAGCCCGGGACAGGACTCGTGGGGGGCCAACGTCCTGACTTTC CATSSPGQDSWGANVLTF
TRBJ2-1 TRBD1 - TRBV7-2 TGTGCCAGCAGCCCGGCAGGACAGGGTTTTTACAATGAGCAGTTCTTC CASSPAGQGFYNEQFF
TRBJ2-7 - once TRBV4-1 TGCGCCAGCAGCCAAGAACAGGGTATACGCTACGAGCAGTACTTC CASSQEQGIRYEQYF
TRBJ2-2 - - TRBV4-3 TGCGCCAGCAGCCAAGTTTTCGTCGGGGAGCTGTTTTTT CASSQVFVGELFF
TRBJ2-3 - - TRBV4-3 TGCGCCAGCAGCCCGAACCAGGATACGCAGTATTTT CASSPNQDTQYF
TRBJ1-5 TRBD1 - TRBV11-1 TGTGCCAGCAGCTCCACCGGGACAGGGGAACGGCCCCAGCATTTT CASSSTGTGERPQHF
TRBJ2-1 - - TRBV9 TGTGCCAGCAGGCCTGGGGCGGGGAATGAGCAGTTCTTC CASRPGAGNEQFF
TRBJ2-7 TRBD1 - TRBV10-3 TGTGCCATCAGTGAGTCGGGGACAGGGACGGATGAGCAGTACTTC CAISESGTGTDEQYF
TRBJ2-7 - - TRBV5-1 TGCGCCAGCAGCTTTGGGGGGGGCGGCGTTTCGCTTTCCTACGAGCAGTACTTC CASSFGGGGVSLSYEQYF
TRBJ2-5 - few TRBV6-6 TGTGCCAGCAGTTACGGACAAAACGGGGGCCAAGAGACCCAGTACTTC CASSYGQNGGQETQYF
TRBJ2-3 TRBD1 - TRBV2 TGTGCCAGCAGCCATGGGACAGCCAGCACAGATACGCAGTATTTT CASSHGTASTDTQYF
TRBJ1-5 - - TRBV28 TGTGCCAGCAGTGCGGACTCCTCTAATCAGCCCCAGCATTTT CASSADSSNQPQHF
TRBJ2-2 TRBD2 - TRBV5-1 TGCGCCAGCAGCGGGGTCGAACTAGCGGCCGGGGAGCTGTTTTTT CASSGVELAAGELFF
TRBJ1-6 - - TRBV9 TGTGCCAGCAGCTGGCAGGCCTCCTATAATTCACCCCTCCACTTT CASSWQASYNSPLHF
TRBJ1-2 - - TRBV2 TGTGCCAGCACCCGGGGTGGCTACACCTTC CASTRGGYTF
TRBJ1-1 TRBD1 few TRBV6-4 TGTGCCAGCAGTGACAGGGGGCACACTGAAGCTTTCTTT CASSDRGHTEAFF
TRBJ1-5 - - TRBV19 TGTGCCAGTAGTATTAACCGGGAGGGCAATCAGCCCCAGCATTTT CASSINREGNQPQHF
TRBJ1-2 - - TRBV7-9 TGTGCCAGCAGCCTCGGGGTTAATGGCTACACCTTC CASSLGVNGYTF
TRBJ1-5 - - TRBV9 TGTGCCAGCAGCGTAGGGGGGGAAGGTCAGCCCCAGCATTTT CASSVGGEGQPQHF
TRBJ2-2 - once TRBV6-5 TGTGCCAGCAGTTCCGTAGCACCGAACACCGGGGAGCTGTTTTTT CASSSVAPNTGELFF
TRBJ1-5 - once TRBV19 TGTGCCAGTAATTGGGAGGGTGGGCAGCCCCAGCATTTT CASNWEGGQPQHF
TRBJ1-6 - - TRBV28 TGTGCCAGCAGTTTGTATGAGATTTATAATTCACCCCTCCACTTT CASSLYEIYNSPLHF
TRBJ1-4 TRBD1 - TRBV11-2 TGTGCCAGCAGCTTAGGGTTGGGACAGTTGGGGGAAAAACTGTTTTTT CASSLGLGQLGEKLFF
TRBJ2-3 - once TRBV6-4 TGTGCCAGCAGTGACTCGATTGGGGCGGCAGATACGCAGTATTTT CASSDSIGAADTQYF
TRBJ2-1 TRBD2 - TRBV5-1 TGCGCCAGCAGCTTGGGAGAGAGGTTAGATACTTCGGGGGGACTTTATCACAATGAGCAGTTCTTC CASSLGERLDTSGGLYHNEQFF
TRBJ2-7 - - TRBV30 TGTGCCTGGAGTGTTATCGACGGAGACTACGAGCAGTACTTC CAWSVIDGDYEQYF
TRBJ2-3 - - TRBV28 TGTGCCAGCAGCCCGAGCGGCAGCACAGATACGCAGTATTTT CASSPSGSTDTQYF
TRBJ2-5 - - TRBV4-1 TGCGCCAGCAGCCAAGAACTCCATCACCAAGAGACCCAGTACTTC CASSQELHHQETQYF
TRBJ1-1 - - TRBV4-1 TGCGCCAGCAGCCAAGACCCACAGCTTATGAACACTGAAGCTTTCTTT CASSQDPQLMNTEAFF
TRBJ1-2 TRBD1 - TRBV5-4 TGTGCCAGCAGGGGAGGGACAGGGGCGATTGGCTACACCTTC CASRGGTGAIGYTF
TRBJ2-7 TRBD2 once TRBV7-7 TGTGCTAGCAGCTTATATCCGACCGGGGGGGAGCAGTACTTC CASSLYPTGGEQYF
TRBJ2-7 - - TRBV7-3 TGTGCCAGCTATTCCTACGAGCAGTACTTC CASYSYEQYF
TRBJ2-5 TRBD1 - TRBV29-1 TGCAGTTCCAGGGGGTCTGGGGAGACCCAGTACTTC CSSRGSGETQYF